Below, 8 T cell receptor beta chains from the same sample are listed, as sequenced in a study of blood T cell repertoires in COVID-19. Clones were read by immunoSEQ multiplex PCR, and TCRdb kept only the in-frame ones, dropping some. Among over 75,000 clones listed, around 79% were seen once. Material: peripheral blood. The receptors were gathered from a human donor in a cohort sampled during active COVID-19.

The chain couples TRBV28 to TRBJ2-3; possibly TRBD2 for D (5 bases). The V end was cut by 3 bases, the J end by 2 bases, with 12 bases between. Germline V gives CDR1 MDHEN, CDR2 SYDVKM. The CDR3 covers 15 residues. The CDR3 loop reads CASSLLRLYTDTQYF. CDR3 bases: TGTGCCAGCAGTTTGCTAAGACTATACACAGATACGCAGTATTTT.

The V and J genes are TRBV7-8 and TRBJ1-5; 7 bases are shared with TRBD1. There are 14 residues in the CDR3. Unmatched junction bases numbered 4, after V lost 5 bases and J lost 3 bases. Germline CDR1 and CDR2: SGHVS and FQNEAQ. The CDR3 region has the DNA TGTGCCAGCAGCGGGGACAGTATCAATCAGCCCCAGCATTTT. It is translated as CASSGDSINQPQHF.

The chain carries TRBV7-6 and TRBJ2-7; 8 positions match TRBD2. Germline CDR1 reads SGHVS; CDR2 reads FNYEAQ. The junction had 8 bases not matched to a gene; V was cut back by 5 bases and J by 5 bases. The CDR3 loop spans 14 amino acids. The CDR3: CASSTGGARNEQYF. The CDR3 nucleotides are TGTGCCAGCAGCACCGGGGGGGCGAGGAACGAGCAGTACTTC.

The gene calls are TRBV7-9 and TRBJ2-2; 12 nucleotides match TRBD2. V dropped 5 bases and J dropped 5; count of bases not matched to a gene: 12. This CDR3 comprises 18 residues. The V gene's germline CDR1 is SEHNR and CDR2 FQNEAQ (reference sequence). This CDR3 is CASSPHAKTSGSTGELFF. Written as DNA, the CDR3 is TGTGCCAGCAGCCCTCACGCGAAGACTAGCGGGAGTACCGGGGAGCTGTTTTTT.

The rearrangement joins TRBV28 to TRBJ1-2, with a tentative D call TRBD1 (5 bases). CDR1 and CDR2 from the germline V gene are MDHEN and SYDVKM. CDR3 length: 15 residues. The V end lost 7 bases, the J end lost 3 bases, and 18 bases lay between the germline ends. The CDR3 loop reads CASIPPGRADYGYTF. CDR3 nucleotides: TGTGCCAGCATCCCCCCGGGCAGGGCGGACTATGGCTACACCTTC.

V usage is TRBV7-6 and J usage is TRBJ2-3; 13 positions match TRBD2. J was trimmed by 3 bases and V by 4 bases; bases with no gene match: 4. Germline V CDR1 and CDR2: SGHVS, FNYEAQ. The CDR3 consists of 16 residues. CDR3 DNA: TGTGCCAGCAGCTCCGGACTAGCGGGAGTTACAGATACGCAGTATTTT. It encodes CASSSGLAGVTDTQYF. The full variable domain, completed using reference TRBV7-6 and TRBJ2-3, is GAGVSQSPRYKVTKRGQDVALRCDPISGHVSLYWYRQALGQGPEFLTYFNYEAQQDKSGLPNDRFSAERPEGSISTLTIQRTEQRDSAMYRCASSSGLAGVTDTQYFGPGTRLTVL.

In its sample, this clone was seen once. The gene calls are TRBV18 and TRBJ1-4; D remains ambiguous. Germline V CDR1 and CDR2: KGHSH, LQKENI. V was trimmed by 0 bases and J by 0 bases, leaving 11 bases between them. The CDR3 sequence is 17 residues long. This CDR3 is CASSPPLADSTNEKLFF. The CDR3 coding sequence is TGTGCCAGCTCACCACCGTTGGCGGATTCAACTAATGAAAAACTGTTTTTT.

This clone was found many times. V gene TRBV5-4 combines with J gene TRBJ2-7; D is perhaps TRBD1 (6 bases). This CDR3 contains 15 residues. Germline CDR1 reads SGHNT; CDR2 reads YYREEE (reference sequence). The V end was cut by 4 bases, the J end by 2 bases, with 16 bases between. The CDR3 nucleotides read TGTGCCAGCAGCCGTAACAGGGACGGGGCCTACGAGCAGTACGTC. Amino acids: CASSRNRDGAYEQYV.